Given below is one T cell receptor (beta chain) in context. An assay was performed, and its level was deep. The data were produced by immunoSEQ multiplex PCR, yet TCRdb's version contains in-frame clones alone and is incomplete. The sample holds around 2.3 million clones, around 95% seen once. The sample originates from a study of shared clonotypes between healthy human individuals. Sequences were obtained from naive CD4+ T cells sorted from blood. The subset denotes: CD45RA+ positively selected. This TCR came from a man aged 18 to 29 in good health.

The CDR3 sequence: CASSPPAGQGIPGELFF. In DNA, the CDR3 is TGTGCCAGCTCACCACCTGCCGGACAGGGGATCCCCGGGGAGCTGTTTTTT. The chain joins TRBV18 to TRBJ2-2, with 9 nucleotides matching TRBD1. The germline CDR1 and CDR2 sequences are KGHSH and LQKENI. The CDR3 runs 17 residues. V shed 0 bases, J shed 6 bases, and the junction held 8 bases outside the gene matches. The full variable domain, with the rest looked up from reference TRBV18 and TRBJ2-2, is NAGVMQNPRHLVRRRGQEARLRCSPMKGHSHVYWYRQLPEEGLKFMVYLQKENIIDESGMPKERFSAEFPKEGPSILRIQQVVRGDSAAYFCASSPPAGQGIPGELFFGEGSRLTVL.